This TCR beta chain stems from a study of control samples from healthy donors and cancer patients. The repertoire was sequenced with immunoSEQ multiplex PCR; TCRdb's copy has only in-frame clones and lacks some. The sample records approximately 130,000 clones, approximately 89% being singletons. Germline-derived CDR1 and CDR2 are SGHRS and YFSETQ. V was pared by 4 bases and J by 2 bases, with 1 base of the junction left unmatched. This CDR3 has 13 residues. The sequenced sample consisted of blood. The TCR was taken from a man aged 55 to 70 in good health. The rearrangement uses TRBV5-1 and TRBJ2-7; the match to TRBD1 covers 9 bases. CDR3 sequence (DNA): TGCGCCAGCAGCGGGACAGGGACCTACGAGCAGTACTTC. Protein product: CASSGTGTYEQYF.